The 19 T cell receptor beta chains presented below share a single source sample, sequenced in a study of T cell repertoires in cytomegalovirus infection. TCRdb passed the reads through MiXCR, listing each CDR3 protein once. The sample has approximately 220,000 distinct CDR3 sequences, about 39% seen once. These TCRs are of unknown antigen specificity. Sample: CD8+ T cells from cultured PBMCs, taken from culture after CMV antigen stimulation. The receptor set was obtained from a human donor in good health (CMV status not recorded). Some clones in this sample may be carry-over from other donors' samples.

V is TRBV5-4 and J is TRBJ1-1; no definite D call. From germline, CDR1 is SGHNT and CDR2 YYREEE (reference sequence). V was cut by 1 base and J by 1 base, with 8 bases left in between. This CDR3 region has 14 residues. Here the CDR3 reads CASSLQAGNTEAFF. Here the CDR3 DNA reads TGTGCCAGCAGCTTGCAGGCTGGGAACACTGAAGCTTTCTTT.

Comments on this clonotype: Likely a read error: the CDR3 ends without its conserved phenylalanine or tryptophan. The DNA is left out, because the CDR3 cannot be placed on it with certainty; the CDR3 is given as TCRdb lists it. The chain joins TRBV7-6 to TRBJ1-1. The CDR3 extends over 11 residues, inclusive of both ends. Germline V gives CDR1 SGHVS, CDR2 FNYEAQ. CDR3 loop: CASSRISEACY.

The chain joins TRBV7-3 to TRBJ2-7; D remains unclear. The germline V gene encodes CDR1 SGHTA and CDR2 FQGTGA. This CDR3 region has 14 residues. Trimming removed 5 bases from V and 6 bases from J, with 17 bases in between. The CDR3 bases are TGTGCCAGCAGCCTTCCCCCTCCTAATAGCGAGCAGTACTTC. It yields the protein CASSLPPPNSEQYF.

This clonotype was counted many times. The chain couples TRBV7-3 to TRBJ2-3, with 10 bases aligning to TRBD2. Trimming cost V 5 bases and J 4 bases; bases outside gene matches: 9. Germline assignment: CDR1 SGHTA and CDR2 FQGTGA. This CDR3 is 16 amino acids long. This chain's CDR3 is CASSQSGTSDADTQYF. The CDR3 DNA is TGTGCCAGCAGCCAGTCCGGGACTAGCGATGCAGATACGCAGTATTTT. Using reference TRBV7-3 and TRBJ2-3 for the parts outside the CDR3, the full variable domain is GAGVSQTPSNKVTEKGKYVELRCDPISGHTALYWYRQSLGQGPEFLIYFQGTGAADDSGLPNDRFFAVRPEGSVSTLKIQRTERGDSAVYLCASSQSGTSDADTQYFGPGTRLTVL.

The sample holds a few counts of this clonotype. This chain uses TRBV7-9 with TRBJ2-7; D is ambiguous. The CDR3 covers 12 residues. V was shortened by 1 base and J by 4 bases, with 5 bases between the two germline ends. Germline CDR1 reads SEHNR; CDR2 reads FQNEAQ (reference sequence). The CDR3 DNA reads TGTGCCAGCAGCTTAGTGGCATACGAGCAGTACTTC. Its protein product is CASSLVAYEQYF.

This clonotype appeared many times. The chain employs TRBV7-2 and TRBJ2-1; D unclear. Trimming took 11 bases from V and 5 from J, leaving 13 bases between them. Germline CDR1 SGHTA, CDR2 FQGNSA. There are 12 residues in the CDR3. CDR3 residues: CASLRSHNEQFF. The CDR3 DNA follows: TGTGCCTCTTTAAGATCCCACAATGAGCAGTTCTTC.

This clonotype was seen only a few times. The chain employs TRBV6-2 or TRBV6-3 and TRBJ2-1, with 11 positions matching TRBD2. CDR3 length equals 14 residues. The V and J ends lost 2 bases and 8 bases, in that order; junction bases with no gene match: 2. The germline CDR1 and CDR2 sequences are MNHEY and SVGEGT. Written as DNA, the CDR3 is TGTGCCAGCAGTTACCTAGCGGGAGGAGATGAGCAGTTCTTC. It encodes CASSYLAGGDEQFF.

J is TRBJ2-5 and V is TRBV7-9; maybe TRBD1 (5 bases). Germline lookup yields CDR1 SEHNR and CDR2 FQNEAQ (reference sequence). The CDR3 has 14 amino acids. V gave up 5 bases and J gave up 5 bases, with 15 bases separating them. The chain's CDR3 is CASSPPRGIETQYF. The CDR3 DNA sequence: TGTGCCAGCAGCCCACCAAGGGGTATCGAGACCCAGTACTTC.

V gene TRBV12-3 or TRBV12-4 combines with J gene TRBJ1-4; D possibly corresponds to TRBD1 (5 bases). This CDR3 has 14 residues. With 1 base removed from V and 5 bases from J, the gap between germline ends came to 8 bases. CDR3 sequence reads: CASSLVWGNEKLFF. CDR3 DNA sequence: TGTGCCAGCAGTTTAGTGTGGGGGAATGAAAAACTGTTTTTT.

The chain combines TRBV7-9 with TRBJ2-3; D gene uncertain. The ends were cut back, 5 bases at V and 0 bases at J, with 9 bases in the middle. The CDR3 is 14 amino acids. Per the germline V gene, CDR1 is SEHNR and CDR2 is FQNEAQ (reference sequence). Written as DNA, the CDR3 is TGTGCCAGCAGCGCCCGCGGTAGCACAGATACGCAGTATTTT. Its translation: CASSARGSTDTQYF.

The chain carries TRBV12-3 or TRBV12-4 and TRBJ1-1, with a tentative D call TRBD1 (6 bases). The length of the CDR3 is 12 residues. The germline V and J ends were trimmed by 7 bases and 5 bases, with 11 bases remaining between them. CDR3 in amino acids: CASTPQGTEAFF. In DNA, the CDR3 is TGTGCCAGCACCCCACAGGGTACTGAAGCTTTCTTT.

CDR3 DNA: TGTGCCAGCAGCGGACTTGGGGACAGATCAAGTAGGAACTATGGCTACACCTTC. This sequence encodes CASSGLGDRSSRNYGYTF. The chain links TRBV9 to TRBJ1-2; 7 bases line up with TRBD1. There are 18 residues in the CDR3. V was clipped by 3 bases and J by 2 bases; unmatched bases: 16. Germline values: CDR1 SGDLS, CDR2 YYNGEE.

The chain employs TRBV27 and TRBJ2-7; 13 bases fit TRBD2. The V gene's germline CDR1 is MNHEY and CDR2 SMNVEV (reference sequence). This CDR3 is built from 15 residues. With 4 bases clipped from V and 3 bases from J, the junction kept 3 bases outside the gene matches. The CDR3 DNA sequence: TGTGCCAGCAGTTCGGGACTAGCGGGATACTACGAGCAGTACTTC. This translates into CASSSGLAGYYEQYF.

The J gene is TRBJ1-2, the V gene TRBV7-9, with D hard to call. The V gene lost 8 bases and the J gene lost 6 bases, with 22 bases spanning the gap. CDR3 length: 15 amino acids. Germline CDR1 reads SEHNR; CDR2 reads FQNEAQ (reference sequence). Here the CDR3 reads CASLPSSILGDGYTF. The DNA of the CDR3 is TGTGCCAGCCTCCCCTCATCTATACTAGGCGATGGCTACACCTTC.

This clonotype was seen a handful of times. This sequence joins TRBV27 and TRBJ2-1, with D possibly matching TRBD2 (6 bases). The CDR3 is 14 residues long. The germline CDR1 and CDR2 sequences are MNHEY and SMNVEV (reference sequence). With 8 bases removed from V and 5 bases from J, the gap between germline ends came to 16 bases. The CDR3 DNA follows: TGTGCCAGCGGTGTACTAGCATGGGACAATGAGCAGTTCTTC. Its translation: CASGVLAWDNEQFF.

The chain employs TRBV7-3 and TRBJ2-1; D may be TRBD1 (6 bases). Germline CDR1 SGHTA, CDR2 FQGTGA. This CDR3 contains 15 residues. Trimming left V 5 bases short and J 6 bases short, with 17 bases between. The CDR3 is CASSDRDTDINEQFF. DNA of the CDR3: TGTGCCAGCAGCGACCGGGACACCGACATCAATGAGCAGTTCTTC.

The genes are TRBV6-6 and TRBJ2-7; the D gene is possibly TRBD2 (5 bases). The germline CDR1 and CDR2 sequences are MNHNY and SVGAGI (reference sequence). This CDR3 is 12 amino acids long. Trimming pared 4 bases from V and 5 bases from J, leaving 9 bases between. The DNA of the CDR3 is TGTGCCAGCAGTTGGATGGAGGACGAGCAGTACTTC. Translating gives CASSWMEDEQYF.

This clonotype appeared a few times. J is TRBJ2-7 and V is TRBV11-2; 10 bases are a match to TRBD1. Unmatched junction bases numbered 4, after V lost 3 bases and J lost 5 bases. CDR1 is SGHAT and CDR2 is FQNNGV in the germline V gene. This CDR3 region has 14 residues. This CDR3 is CASSFAGTGDEQYF. The CDR3, as DNA: TGTGCCAGCAGCTTCGCCGGGACAGGGGACGAGCAGTACTTC.

This clonotype has just a few counts. Here the CDR3 DNA reads TGTGCCAGCAGTTATACAGGGGGCGCGTACAATGAGCAGTTCTTC. This codes for CASSYTGGAYNEQFF. This chain uses TRBV7-2 with TRBJ2-1, with 9 bases identical to TRBD1. V lost 6 bases and J lost 4; bases outside the gene matches: 7. Germline V gene lookup returns CDR1 SGHTA and CDR2 FQGNSA. The CDR3 has 15 residues.